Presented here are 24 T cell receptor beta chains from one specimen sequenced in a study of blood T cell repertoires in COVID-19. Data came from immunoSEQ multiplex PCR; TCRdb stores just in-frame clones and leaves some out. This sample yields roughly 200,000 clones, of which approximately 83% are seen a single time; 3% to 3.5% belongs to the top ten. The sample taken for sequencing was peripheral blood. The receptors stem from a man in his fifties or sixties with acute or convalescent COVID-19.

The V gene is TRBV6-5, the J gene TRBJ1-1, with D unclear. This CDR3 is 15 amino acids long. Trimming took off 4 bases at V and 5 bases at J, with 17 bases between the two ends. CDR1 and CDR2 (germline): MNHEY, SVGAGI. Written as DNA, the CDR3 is TGTGCCAGCAGTTCCCCCCGACGCCCGGGAACTGAAGCTTTCTTT. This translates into CASSSPRRPGTEAFF.

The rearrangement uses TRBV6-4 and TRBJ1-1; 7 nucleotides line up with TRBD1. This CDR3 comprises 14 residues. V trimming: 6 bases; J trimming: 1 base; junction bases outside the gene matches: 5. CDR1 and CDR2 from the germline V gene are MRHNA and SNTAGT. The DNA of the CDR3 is TGTGCCAGCAGAGGGACAGACCGGAACACTGAAGCTTTCTTT. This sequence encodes CASRGTDRNTEAFF.

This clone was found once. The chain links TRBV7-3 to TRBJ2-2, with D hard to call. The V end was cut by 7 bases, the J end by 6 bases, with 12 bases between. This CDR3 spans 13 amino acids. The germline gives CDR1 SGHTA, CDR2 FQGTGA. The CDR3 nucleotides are TGTGCCAGCACCCCATCGGTCGCCGGGGAGCTGTTTTTT. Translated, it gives CASTPSVAGELFF.

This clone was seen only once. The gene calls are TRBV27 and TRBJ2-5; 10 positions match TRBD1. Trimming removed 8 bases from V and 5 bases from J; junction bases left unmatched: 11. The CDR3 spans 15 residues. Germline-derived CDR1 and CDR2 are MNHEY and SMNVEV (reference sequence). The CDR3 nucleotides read TGTGCCAGCCGCATTTGGACGGACAGGGGGGAGACCCAGTACTTC. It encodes CASRIWTDRGETQYF.

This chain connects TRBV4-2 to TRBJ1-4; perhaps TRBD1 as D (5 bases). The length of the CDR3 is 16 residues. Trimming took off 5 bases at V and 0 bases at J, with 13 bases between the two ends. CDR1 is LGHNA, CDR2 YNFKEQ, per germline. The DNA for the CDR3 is TGTGCCAGCAGCGCTAGAAGGGGCGCAACTAATGAAAAACTGTTTTTT. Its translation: CASSARRGATNEKLFF.

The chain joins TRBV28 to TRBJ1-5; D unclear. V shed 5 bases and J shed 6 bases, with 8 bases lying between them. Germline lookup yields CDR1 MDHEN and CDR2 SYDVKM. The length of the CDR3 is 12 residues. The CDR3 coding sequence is TGTGCCAGCAGTAGTACCGGTCAGCCCCAGCATTTT. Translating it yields CASSSTGQPQHF. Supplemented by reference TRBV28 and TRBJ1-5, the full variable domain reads DVKVTQSSRYLVKRTGEKVFLECVQDMDHENMFWYRQDPGLGLRLIYFSYDVKMKEKGDIPEGYSVSREKKERFSLILESASTNQTSMYLCASSSTGQPQHFGDGTRLSIL.

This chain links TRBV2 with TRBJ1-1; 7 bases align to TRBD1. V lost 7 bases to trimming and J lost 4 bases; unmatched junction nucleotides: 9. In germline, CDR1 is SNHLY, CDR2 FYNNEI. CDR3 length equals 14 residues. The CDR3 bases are TGTGCCAGCACCTCACAGGGGTCGAGCACTGAAGCTTTCTTT. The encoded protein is CASTSQGSSTEAFF.

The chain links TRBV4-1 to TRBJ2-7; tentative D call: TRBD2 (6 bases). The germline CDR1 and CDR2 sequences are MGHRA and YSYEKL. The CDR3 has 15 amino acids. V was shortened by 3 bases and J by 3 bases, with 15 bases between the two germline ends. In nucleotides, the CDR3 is TGCGCCAGCAGCCAGTCCCGCGGCGGGATCTACGAGCAGTACTTC. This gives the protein CASSQSRGGIYEQYF.

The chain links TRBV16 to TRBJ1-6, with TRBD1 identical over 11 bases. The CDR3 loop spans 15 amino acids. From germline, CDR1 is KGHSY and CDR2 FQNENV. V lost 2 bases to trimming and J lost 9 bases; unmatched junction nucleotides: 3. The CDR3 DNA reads TGTGCCAGCAGCCAACAAGGACAGGGGGCTTCACCCCTCCACTTT. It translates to CASSQQGQGASPLHF.

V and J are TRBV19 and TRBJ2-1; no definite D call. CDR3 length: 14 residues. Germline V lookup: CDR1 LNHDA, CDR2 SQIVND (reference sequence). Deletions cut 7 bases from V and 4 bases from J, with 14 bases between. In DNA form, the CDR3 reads TGTGCCAGTACCCCATCGGTACTTTACAATGAGCAGTTCTTC. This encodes CASTPSVLYNEQFF.

CDR3 sequence reads: CASSLYSYGYTF. The DNA of the CDR3 is TGTGCCAGCAGCCTATACTCATATGGCTACACCTTC. V is TRBV3-1 (or the pseudogene TRBV3-2) and J is TRBJ1-2; D unresolved. Trimming took off 4 bases at V and 5 bases at J, with 8 bases between the two ends. The CDR3 contains 12 residues. Germline CDR1 LGHDT, CDR2 YNNKEL (reference sequence).

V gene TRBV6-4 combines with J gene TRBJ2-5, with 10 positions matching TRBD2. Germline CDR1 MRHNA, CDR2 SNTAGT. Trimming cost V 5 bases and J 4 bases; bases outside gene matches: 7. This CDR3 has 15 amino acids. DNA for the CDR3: TGTGCCAGCAGTCCCTCTAGCGGGAGTCTAGAGACCCAGTACTTC. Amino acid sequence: CASSPSSGSLETQYF.

The CDR3 DNA reads as TGTGCCAGCGGAGAGATAGGACAGGCCCAAGAGACCCAGTACTTC. It is translated as CASGEIGQAQETQYF. The chain uses TRBV27 and TRBJ2-5; 7 nucleotides agree with TRBD1. Germline V gene data show CDR1 as MNHEY and CDR2 as SMNVEV (reference sequence). J gave up 1 base and V 8 bases, and 10 bases lay outside the gene matches. The CDR3 length is 15 residues.

The chain's CDR3 is CATRRTGSPNDYGYTF. The CDR3 DNA reads TGTGCCACCCGCCGGACAGGGAGTCCCAACGACTATGGCTACACCTTC. The chain combines TRBV15 with TRBJ1-2, with 8 bases aligning to TRBD1. The CDR3 extends over 16 amino acids. Germline loops: CDR1 LNHNV, CDR2 YYDKDF (reference sequence). V shed 8 bases and J 3 bases; nucleotides not matched to a gene: 14.

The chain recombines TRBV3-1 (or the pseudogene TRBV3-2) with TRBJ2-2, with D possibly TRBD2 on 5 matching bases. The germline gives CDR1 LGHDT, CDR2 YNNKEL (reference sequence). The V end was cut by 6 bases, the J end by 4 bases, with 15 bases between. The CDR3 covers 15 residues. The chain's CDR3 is CASSDRDPLTGELFF. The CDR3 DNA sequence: TGTGCCAGCAGTGATCGGGATCCCCTCACCGGGGAGCTGTTTTTT.

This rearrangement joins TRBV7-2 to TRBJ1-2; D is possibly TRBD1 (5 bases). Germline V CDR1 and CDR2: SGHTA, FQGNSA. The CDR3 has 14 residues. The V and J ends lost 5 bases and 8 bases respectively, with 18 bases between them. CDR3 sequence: CASSGVDTMRGYTF. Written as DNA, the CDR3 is TGTGCCAGCAGCGGTGTGGACACGATGCGGGGCTACACCTTC.

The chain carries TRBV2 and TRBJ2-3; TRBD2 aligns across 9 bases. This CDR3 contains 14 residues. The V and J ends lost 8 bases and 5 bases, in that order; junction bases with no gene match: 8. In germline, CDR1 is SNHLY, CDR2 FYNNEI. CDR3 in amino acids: CASLLAGPQDTQYF. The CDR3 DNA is TGTGCCAGCTTACTAGCGGGCCCCCAAGATACGCAGTATTTT.

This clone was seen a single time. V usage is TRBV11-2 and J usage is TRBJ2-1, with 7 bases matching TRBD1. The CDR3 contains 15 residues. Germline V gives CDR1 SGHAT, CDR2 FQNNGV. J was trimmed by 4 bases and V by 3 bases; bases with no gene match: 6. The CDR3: CASSFRDSEYNEQFF. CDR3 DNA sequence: TGTGCCAGCAGCTTCCGGGACAGTGAATACAATGAGCAGTTCTTC.

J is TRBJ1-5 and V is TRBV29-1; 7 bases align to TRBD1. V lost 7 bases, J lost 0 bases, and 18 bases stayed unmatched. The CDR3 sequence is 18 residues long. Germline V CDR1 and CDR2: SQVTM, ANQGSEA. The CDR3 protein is CSATVPGQTIDSNQPQHF. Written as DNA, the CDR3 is TGCAGCGCAACGGTACCGGGACAGACCATCGATAGCAATCAGCCCCAGCATTTT.

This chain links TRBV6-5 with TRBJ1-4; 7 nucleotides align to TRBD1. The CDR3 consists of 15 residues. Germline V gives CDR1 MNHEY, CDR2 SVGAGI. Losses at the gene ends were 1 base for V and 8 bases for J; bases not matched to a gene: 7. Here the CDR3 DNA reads TGTGCCAGCAGTTACTTACAGGGGAATCAGGAAAAACTGTTTTTT. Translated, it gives CASSYLQGNQEKLFF.

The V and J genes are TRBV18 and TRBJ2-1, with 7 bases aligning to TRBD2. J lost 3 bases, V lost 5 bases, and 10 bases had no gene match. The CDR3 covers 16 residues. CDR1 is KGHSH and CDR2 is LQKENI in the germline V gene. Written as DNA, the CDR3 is TGTGCCAGCTCAACAGCCTCTAGCGGATACTACAATGAGCAGTTCTTC. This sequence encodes CASSTASSGYYNEQFF.

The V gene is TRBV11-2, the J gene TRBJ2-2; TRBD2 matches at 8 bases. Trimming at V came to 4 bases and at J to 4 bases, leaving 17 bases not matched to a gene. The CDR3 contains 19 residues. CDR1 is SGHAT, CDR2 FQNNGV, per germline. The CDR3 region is CASSSRTSYNTWGTGELFF. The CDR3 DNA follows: TGTGCCAGCAGCTCACGGACTAGCTATAACACCTGGGGCACCGGGGAGCTGTTTTTT. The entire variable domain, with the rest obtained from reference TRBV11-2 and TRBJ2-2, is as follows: EAGVAQSPRYKIIEKRQSVAFWCNPISGHATLYWYQQILGQGPKLLIQFQNNGVVDDSQLPKDRFSAERLKGVDSTLKIQPAKLEDSAVYLCASSSRTSYNTWGTGELFFGEGSRLTVL.

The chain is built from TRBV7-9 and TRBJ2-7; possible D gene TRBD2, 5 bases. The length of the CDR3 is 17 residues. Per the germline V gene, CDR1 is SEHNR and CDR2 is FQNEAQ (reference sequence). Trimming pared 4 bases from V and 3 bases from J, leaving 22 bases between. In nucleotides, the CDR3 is TGTGCCAGCAGCTCACCAGTTTCGGGAATACGCCTCTACGAGCAGTACTTC. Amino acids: CASSSPVSGIRLYEQYF.

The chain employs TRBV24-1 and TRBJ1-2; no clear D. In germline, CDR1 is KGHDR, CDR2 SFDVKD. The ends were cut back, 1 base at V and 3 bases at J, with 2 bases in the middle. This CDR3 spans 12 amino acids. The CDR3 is CATSDFDYGYTF. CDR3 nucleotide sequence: TGTGCCACCAGTGATTTCGACTATGGCTACACCTTC.